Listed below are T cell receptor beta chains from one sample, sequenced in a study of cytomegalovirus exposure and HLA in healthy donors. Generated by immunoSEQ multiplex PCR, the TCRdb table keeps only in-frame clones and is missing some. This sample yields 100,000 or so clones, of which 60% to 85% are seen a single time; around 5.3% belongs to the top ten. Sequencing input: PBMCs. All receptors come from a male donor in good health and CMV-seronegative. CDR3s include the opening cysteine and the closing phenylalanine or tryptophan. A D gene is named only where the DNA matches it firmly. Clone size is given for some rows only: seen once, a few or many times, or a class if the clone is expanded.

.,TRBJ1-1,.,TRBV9,CASSPGVGTEAFF,TGTGCCAGCAGCCCCGGGGTGGGAACTGAAGCTTTCTTT
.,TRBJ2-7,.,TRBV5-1,CASSLMTGYEQYF,TGCGCCAGCAGCTTGATGACAGGCTACGAGCAGTACTTC
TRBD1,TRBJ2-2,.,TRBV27,CASSLYAGQGVGELFF,TGTGCCAGCAGTTTATATGCGGGACAGGGTGTCGGGGAGCTGTTTTTT
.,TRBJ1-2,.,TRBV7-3,CASSNGQTYGYTF,TGTGCCAGCAGCAACGGACAGACCTATGGCTACACCTTC
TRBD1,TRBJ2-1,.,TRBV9,CASSNGDRGVYNEQFF,TGTGCCAGCAGCAACGGGGACAGGGGGGTCTACAATGAGCAGTTCTTC
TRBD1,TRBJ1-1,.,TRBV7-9,CASDRASTEAFF,TGTGCCAGTGACAGGGCATCAACTGAAGCTTTCTTT
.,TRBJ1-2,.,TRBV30,CAWRGAGLTNYGYTF,TGTGCCTGGAGGGGAGCTGGCTTAACTAACTATGGCTACACCTTC
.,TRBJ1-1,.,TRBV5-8,CASSLGGARDTEAFF,TGTGCCAGCAGCTTAGGTGGGGCCCGCGACACTGAAGCTTTCTTT
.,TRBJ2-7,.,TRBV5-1,CASSLNGGIMDEQYF,TGCGCCAGCAGCTTGAACGGCGGGATAATGGACGAGCAGTACTTC
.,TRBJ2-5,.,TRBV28,CASSPRGTAQETQYF,TGTGCCAGCAGCCCCCGGGGGACAGCACAAGAGACCCAGTACTTC
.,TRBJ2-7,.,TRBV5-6,CASSLGGPYEQYF,TGTGCCAGCAGCTTAGGGGGTCCCTACGAGCAGTACTTC
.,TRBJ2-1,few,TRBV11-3,CASSPPLRSYNEQFF,TGTGCCAGCAGTCCCCCACTACGAAGCTACAATGAGCAGTTCTTC
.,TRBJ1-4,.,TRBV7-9,CSSSFPSTNEKLFF,TGTTCCAGCAGCTTCCCCTCAACTAATGAAAAACTGTTTTTT
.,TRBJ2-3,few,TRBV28,CASRDGASTPDTQYF,TGTGCCAGCAGAGATGGGGCTTCCACTCCAGATACGCAGTATTTT
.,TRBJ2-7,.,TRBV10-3,CATTWTESNEQYF,TGTGCCACCACTTGGACAGAAAGTAACGAGCAGTACTTC
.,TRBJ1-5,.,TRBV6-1,CASSEAVRSFVQPQHF,TGTGCCAGCAGTGAAGCGGTCCGGTCCTTCGTTCAGCCCCAGCATTTT
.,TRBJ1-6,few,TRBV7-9,CASSGSGNSPLHF,TGTGCCAGCAGCGGGAGTGGAAATTCACCCCTCCACTTT
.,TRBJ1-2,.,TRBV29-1,CSVGGGNYGYTF,TGCAGCGTTGGTGGGGGGAACTATGGCTACACCTTC
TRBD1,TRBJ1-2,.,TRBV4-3,CASSQASTGQGYGYTF,TGCGCCAGCAGCCAAGCTTCCACGGGACAGGGCTATGGCTACACCTTC
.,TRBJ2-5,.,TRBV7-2,CAGTRSLQETQYF,TGTGCCGGGACTCGTTCACTCCAAGAGACCCAGTACTTC
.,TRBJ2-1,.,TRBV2,CASELRGGASWAFF,TGTGCCAGCGAACTCCGAGGGGGGGCCTCCTGGGCGTTCTTC
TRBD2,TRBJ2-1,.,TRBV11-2,CASSLDSTTSGHNEQFF,TGTGCCAGCAGCTTAGATTCGACGACTAGCGGCCACAATGAGCAGTTCTTC
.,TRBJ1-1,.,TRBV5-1,CASSLLGNSMNTEAFF,TGCGCCAGCAGCTTGCTAGGAAACTCTATGAACACTGAAGCTTTCTTT
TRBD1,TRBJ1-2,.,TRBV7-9,CASSPPGTALSYGYTF,TGTGCCAGCAGCCCCCCCGGGACAGCACTTAGCTATGGCTACACCTTC
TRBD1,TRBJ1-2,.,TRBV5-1,CASSLGQGAQDGYTF,TGCGCCAGCAGCTTGGGACAGGGGGCGCAGGATGGCTACACCTTC
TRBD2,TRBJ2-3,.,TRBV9,CASSLASGSSGTDTQYF,TGTGCCAGCTCCCTGGCTAGCGGGAGCTCTGGCACAGATACGCAGTATTTT
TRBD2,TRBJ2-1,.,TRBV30,CAWSSGTSGRSSYNEQFF,TGTGCCTGGAGCTCCGGGACTAGCGGGAGAAGCTCCTACAATGAGCAGTTCTTC
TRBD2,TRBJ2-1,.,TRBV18,CASSSPLAGAYNEQFF,TGTGCCAGCTCATCACCCCTAGCGGGCGCCTACAATGAGCAGTTCTTC
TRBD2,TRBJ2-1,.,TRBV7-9,CASSLNGLGTSVYNEQFF,TGTGCCAGCAGCTTAAATGGCCTCGGGACTAGCGTTTACAATGAGCAGTTCTTC
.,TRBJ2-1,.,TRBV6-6,CASNVGEEQFF,TGTGCCAGCAACGTCGGGGAGGAGCAGTTCTTC
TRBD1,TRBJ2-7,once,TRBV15,CATSRDIGQGYEQYF,TGTGCCACCAGCAGAGATATTGGACAGGGTTACGAGCAGTACTTC